This TCR beta chain derives from a study of OX40 agonist ivuxolimab in advanced cancers. General study results and limits: Certain nonresponders likewise exhibited a low normalized T-cell clonal expansion.

Repertoires were generated with immunoSEQ multiplex PCR, while TCRdb's copy carries only in-frame clones and drops some. The table has about 90,000 clones, more than 80% seen once. V was clipped by 1 base and J by 1 base, with 10 bases between them. The CDR3 loop spans 16 amino acids. CDR1 and CDR2 from the germline V gene are SGHDN and FVKESK. Details on this clone: The antigen is undetermined.

The V call is TRBV14, the J call TRBJ2-2; perhaps TRBD2 as D (6 bases). The specimen comprised CD4+ or CD8+ T cells sorted from blood, sampled in a trial of the OX40 agonist ivuxolimab. The clonotype originates from an adult with an advanced solid tumor such as melanoma, head and neck, liver or kidney cancer. The CDR3 nucleotides are TGTGCCAGCAGCCAAGTGGCGGGACTGAACACCGGGGAGCTGTTTTTT. It codes for CASSQVAGLNTGELFF.